The 29 T cell receptor beta chains given below trace back to one sample, sequenced in a study of post-analysis software for immune sequencing data. Whole-study results and caveats: TRBV segments more frequent in patients than in controls numbered a few and included TRBV5-6, TRBV5-1 and TRBV20-1.

Their specific antigens are unknown. The authors incorporated unique molecular identifiers into the TCR beta cDNA libraries. TCRdb reanalysed the PCR reads using MiXCR and keeps one entry per CDR3 protein. Of 400,000 to 500,000 distinct CDR3 sequences in the sample, 39% were seen once. What was sequenced was blood. These receptors all come from a girl aged 2 to 9 with multiple sclerosis.

This clonotype was counted between two and nine times. V gene TRBV3-1 combines with J gene TRBJ2-7; D might be TRBD2 (5 bases). Germline lookup yields CDR1 LGHDT and CDR2 YNNKEL (reference sequence). CDR3 length: 14 amino acids. Trimming took off 4 bases at V and 3 bases at J, with 13 bases between the two ends. The CDR3 sequence: CASSPGLSIYEQYF. For the CDR3, the DNA is TGTGCCAGCAGCCCCGGACTTTCCATCTACGAGCAGTACTTC.

This clonotype was counted only a few times. The V call is TRBV14, the J call TRBJ1-2; D unresolved. Deletions cut 2 bases from V and 0 bases from J, with 7 bases between. The CDR3 loop spans 14 amino acids. Germline CDR1 SGHDN, CDR2 FVKESK. The CDR3 here is CASSQTPPNYGYTF. The CDR3, as DNA: TGTGCCAGCAGCCAAACACCTCCTAACTATGGCTACACCTTC.

This chain connects TRBV6-5 to TRBJ1-2; the match to TRBD1 covers 7 bases. The CDR3 contains 13 residues. CDR1 and CDR2 (germline): MNHEY, SVGAGI. After removal of 7 bases from V and 4 bases from J, the junction contained 6 bases not matched to a gene. For the CDR3, the DNA is TGTGCCAGCACCCAGGGGGTGGGCTATGGCTACACCTTC. Amino acid sequence: CASTQGVGYGYTF.

The chain carries TRBV5-1 and TRBJ1-1, with D possibly being TRBD1 (5 bases). Germline loops: CDR1 SGHRS, CDR2 YFSETQ. The CDR3 contains 14 residues. V lost 4 bases, J lost 4 bases, and 14 bases lay in between. The CDR3 sequence: CASSMTELATEAFF. DNA of the CDR3: TGCGCCAGCAGCATGACAGAGTTAGCCACTGAAGCTTTCTTT.

The rearrangement joins TRBV6-5 to TRBJ1-1, with TRBD1 identical over 8 bases. Germline V gives CDR1 MNHEY, CDR2 SVGAGI. This CDR3 has 15 residues. Trimming took 5 bases from V and 5 from J; bases not matched to a gene: 10. CDR3 sequence reads: CASSAIRGRRTEAFF. For the CDR3, the DNA is TGTGCCAGCAGTGCGATCAGGGGGCGCCGGACTGAAGCTTTCTTT.

This clonotype showed up just a few times. V gene TRBV9 combines with J gene TRBJ2-3; TRBD2 matches at 8 bases. The V and J ends lost 2 bases and 2 bases, in that order; junction bases with no gene match: 1. The CDR3 totals 14 residues. Per germline, CDR1 SGDLS and CDR2 YYNGEE. CDR3 nucleotide sequence: TGTGCCAGCAGCGTTAGCGGGACCACAGATACGCAGTATTTT. Translated: CASSVSGTTDTQYF.

The chain links TRBV6-5 to TRBJ1-5; D unclear. The CDR3 runs to 14 residues. Trimming took off 2 bases at V and 3 bases at J, with 8 bases between the two ends. CDR1 is MNHEY, CDR2 SVGAGI, per germline. The CDR3 loop reads CASSYGQTNQPQHF. CDR3 in DNA: TGTGCCAGCAGTTACGGGCAGACCAATCAGCCCCAGCATTTT.

The chain combines TRBV12-3 or TRBV12-4 with TRBJ1-2; maybe TRBD1 (5 bases). Trimming cost V 6 bases and J 1 base, with 15 bases left between them. The CDR3 has 15 residues. CDR3 DNA sequence: TGTGCCAGCAGCCCCGGGACGGTTATTAACTATGGCTACACCTTC. Translation gives CASSPGTVINYGYTF.

Only a few counts were recorded for this clonotype. The J gene is TRBJ2-1, the V gene TRBV10-3, with 13 bases lining up with TRBD2. V lost 10 bases and J lost 0; bases outside the gene matches: 12. This CDR3 is built from 18 residues. CDR1 is ENHRY and CDR2 is SYGVKD in the germline V gene. The CDR3: CATRLAGGLPSSYNEQFF. Written as DNA, the CDR3 is TGTGCCACCCGACTAGCGGGAGGCCTCCCGAGCTCCTACAATGAGCAGTTCTTC.

The V and J genes are TRBV5-1 and TRBJ2-7; D remains unclear. The CDR3 is made up of 13 amino acids. CDR1 SGHRS and CDR2 YFSETQ come from the germline V gene. V dropped 4 bases and J dropped 2 bases, with 10 bases sitting between them. This CDR3 reads CASSRTVAYEQYF. The CDR3 DNA is TGCGCCAGCAGCCGAACAGTTGCCTACGAGCAGTACTTC.

V usage is TRBV7-9 and J usage is TRBJ2-7; D might be TRBD2 (5 bases). Trimming stripped 6 bases from V and 0 bases from J, with 15 bases between. Germline CDR1 and CDR2: SEHNR and FQNEAQ (reference sequence). The CDR3 sequence is 15 residues long. CDR3: CASRHITGNSYEQYF. The DNA for the CDR3 is TGTGCCAGCAGACACATTACGGGGAACTCCTACGAGCAGTACTTC.

In this sample, this clonotype turned up a few times. V gene TRBV7-2 combines with J gene TRBJ1-1; maybe TRBD1 (5 bases). Looked up from germline, CDR1 is SGHTA and CDR2 is FQGNSA. The V gene lost 4 bases and the J gene lost 3 bases, with 12 bases spanning the gap. The CDR3 consists of 14 residues. The CDR3 loop is CASSYDRGYTEAFF. The CDR3 region has the DNA TGTGCCAGCAGCTATGACAGAGGCTACACTGAAGCTTTCTTT.

The CDR3 region is CSVEFGTANEQFF. CDR3 in DNA: TGCAGCGTTGAATTCGGGACAGCCAATGAGCAGTTCTTC. J is TRBJ2-1 and V is TRBV29-1, with 7 positions matching TRBD1. Germline assignment: CDR1 SQVTM and CDR2 ANQGSEA. The CDR3 is 13 amino acids. V lost 2 bases and J lost 6; bases outside the gene matches: 4.

This clonotype has more than one count but fewer than ten. The chain links TRBV20-1 to TRBJ2-7; D ambiguous. The germline CDR1 and CDR2 sequences are DFQATT and SNEGSKA (reference sequence). This CDR3 comprises 14 residues. V lost 3 bases and J lost 0, with 12 bases in between. The CDR3 bases are TGCAGTGCTAGTCCCGACACGATCTCCTACGAGCAGTACTTC. It specifies CSASPDTISYEQYF.

This clonotype was found a few times. The V and J genes are TRBV14 and TRBJ2-7; 7 nucleotides line up with TRBD1. After removal of 2 bases from V and 3 bases from J, the junction contained 1 base not matched to a gene. CDR3 length: 13 amino acids. CDR1 SGHDN and CDR2 FVKESK come from the germline V gene. This chain's CDR3 is CASSQNRGYEQYF. The CDR3, as DNA: TGTGCCAGCAGCCAAAACAGGGGCTACGAGCAGTACTTC.

This chain joins TRBV19 and TRBJ2-1; TRBD2 matches 12 bases. Losses at the gene ends were 4 bases for V and 7 bases for J; bases not matched to a gene: 5. CDR3 length: 15 amino acids. Germline V gene lookup returns CDR1 LNHDA and CDR2 SQIVND (reference sequence). The CDR3 region is CASSTLAGGGNEQFF. The CDR3 nucleotides are TGTGCCAGTAGTACCCTAGCGGGAGGGGGAAATGAGCAGTTCTTC.

This clonotype has more than one count but fewer than ten. This rearrangement joins TRBV27 to TRBJ2-3; TRBD2 aligns across 7 bases. CDR3 length: 16 residues. Germline CDR1 and CDR2: MNHEY and SMNVEV (reference sequence). The V gene end was trimmed by 3 bases and the J gene end by 1 base; junction bases not matched to a gene: 7. The CDR3 is CASSFLRLAGTDTQYF. Written as DNA, the CDR3 is TGTGCCAGCAGTTTCTTGCGGCTAGCGGGCACAGATACGCAGTATTTT.

This chain links TRBV12-3 or TRBV12-4 with TRBJ1-4; TRBD1 might be the D (5 bases). The CDR3 covers 17 residues. Trimming left V 3 bases short and J 0 bases short, with 14 bases between. For the CDR3, the DNA is TGTGCCAGCAGTTTTGGGACCAAAGATCCAACTAATGAAAAACTGTTTTTT. Translation: CASSFGTKDPTNEKLFF.

The chain carries TRBV29-1 and TRBJ2-5, with D maybe TRBD2 (6 bases). V shed 4 bases and J shed 2 bases, with 20 bases lying between them. Germline lookup yields CDR1 SQVTM and CDR2 ANQGSEA. CDR3 size: 16 residues. The CDR3 DNA reads TGCAGCGTTGTACCAGCGGAGGGGTTACTTCAAGAGACCCAGTACTTC. This sequence encodes CSVVPAEGLLQETQYF.

This chain links TRBV20-1 with TRBJ2-7; 8 bases fit TRBD1. CDR1 DFQATT and CDR2 SNEGSKA come from the germline V gene (reference sequence). J was trimmed by 8 bases and V by 6 bases; bases with no gene match: 6. The CDR3 totals 11 residues. CDR3 nucleotides: TGCAGTGCACAAAGGACAGGGCAGCAGTACTTC. Its protein is CSAQRTGQQYF.

This rearrangement joins TRBV29-1 to TRBJ2-7; perhaps TRBD1 as D (5 bases). Trimming pared 0 bases from V and 2 bases from J, leaving 11 bases between. In germline, CDR1 is SQVTM, CDR2 ANQGSEA. CDR3 length: 14 amino acids. CDR3 residues: CSVEDQGPTYEQYF. The DNA of the CDR3 is TGCAGCGTTGAAGATCAGGGCCCAACCTACGAGCAGTACTTC.

This clonotype was seen a few times. CDR3 sequence reads: CATSREPIQETQYF. DNA of the CDR3: TGTGCCACCAGCAGAGAACCTATCCAAGAGACCCAGTACTTC. This chain uses TRBV15 with TRBJ2-5, with no clear D. The germline V gene encodes CDR1 LNHNV and CDR2 YYDKDF (reference sequence). V lost 0 bases, J lost 1 base, and 6 bases lay in between. The CDR3 covers 14 residues.

The V and J genes are TRBV20-1 and TRBJ1-2; D uncertain. CDR1 and CDR2 from the germline V gene are DFQATT and SNEGSKA (reference sequence). The CDR3 runs to 12 residues. V was cut by 4 bases and J by 1 base, with 7 bases left in between. CDR3 sequence reads: CSATEINYGYTF. As DNA, the CDR3 is TGCAGTGCTACAGAGATTAACTATGGCTACACCTTC.

Only one count was recorded for this clonotype. This chain connects TRBV25-1 to TRBJ1-1; 8 bases agree with TRBD1. CDR3 length: 14 residues. V shed 6 bases, J shed 4 bases, and the junction held 7 bases outside the gene matches. From germline, CDR1 is MGHDK and CDR2 SYGVNS. In DNA form, the CDR3 reads TGTGCCAGCAGCTTGCTCGGGACAGGCACTGAAGCTTTCTTT. The encoded protein is CASSLLGTGTEAFF.

This clonotype showed up just a few times. The V gene is TRBV10-3, the J gene TRBJ1-2, with D perhaps matching TRBD1 (5 bases). This CDR3 is built from 15 residues. Germline V gene data show CDR1 as ENHRY and CDR2 as SYGVKD. Trimming took off 6 bases at V and 3 bases at J, with 17 bases between the two ends. CDR3 region: CAIRTDPLGDYGYTF. For the CDR3, the DNA is TGTGCCATCAGAACGGACCCACTAGGGGACTATGGCTACACCTTC.

The chain joins TRBV20-1 to TRBJ1-5; D remains ambiguous. Trimming removed 2 bases from V and 5 bases from J, with 7 bases in between. The CDR3 sequence is 12 residues long. Germline V gene lookup returns CDR1 DFQATT and CDR2 SNEGSKA (reference sequence). The CDR3 bases are TGCAGTGCTAGAAAGTTCTATCAGCCCCAGCATTTT. Protein: CSARKFYQPQHF.

The chain carries TRBV6-5 and TRBJ1-5, with D possibly TRBD1 on 5 matching bases. V lost 7 bases and J 7 bases, leaving 11 bases between the germline ends. Germline V lookup: CDR1 MNHEY, CDR2 SVGAGI. CDR3 length: 12 amino acids. CDR3 sequence (DNA): TGTGCCAGCAACCACGGGGGACAGCCCCAGCATTTT. Protein: CASNHGGQPQHF.

This clonotype was seen more than once but under ten times. The chain joins TRBV20-1 to TRBJ1-2; D is undetermined. Trimming pared 5 bases from V and 2 bases from J, leaving 6 bases between. Germline loops: CDR1 DFQATT, CDR2 SNEGSKA (reference sequence). The CDR3 totals 11 residues. CDR3 in DNA: TGCAGTGCTGCAGCCAACTATGGCTACACCTTC. Translation: CSAAANYGYTF.

The J gene is TRBJ2-7, the V gene TRBV6-6; TRBD2 might be the D (5 bases). The J call is in doubt because the DNA end fits TRBJ2-5 better. The CDR3 spans 15 residues. Looked up from germline, CDR1 is MNHNY and CDR2 is SVGAGI (reference sequence). The CDR3 DNA reads as TGTGCCAGCAGTTATAGGAGAGGGCAGCAAGAGACCCAGTACTTC. Its protein is CASSYRRGQQETQYF.